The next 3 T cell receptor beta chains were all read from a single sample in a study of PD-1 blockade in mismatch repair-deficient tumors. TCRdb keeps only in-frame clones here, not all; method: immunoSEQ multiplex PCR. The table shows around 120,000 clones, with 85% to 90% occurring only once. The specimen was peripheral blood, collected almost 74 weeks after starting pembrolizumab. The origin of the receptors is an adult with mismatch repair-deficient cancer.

The CDR3 DNA sequence: TGCGCCAGCAGCTCCAGTGGTCGCGGGAGAGGGTACGAGCAGTACTTC. Translation: CASSSSGRGRGYEQYF. The rearrangement joins TRBV5-1 to TRBJ2-7, with 7 bases identical to TRBD2. The germline CDR1 and CDR2 sequences are SGHRS and YFSETQ. V shed 3 bases and J 4 bases; nucleotides not matched to a gene: 13. The length of the CDR3 is 16 residues.

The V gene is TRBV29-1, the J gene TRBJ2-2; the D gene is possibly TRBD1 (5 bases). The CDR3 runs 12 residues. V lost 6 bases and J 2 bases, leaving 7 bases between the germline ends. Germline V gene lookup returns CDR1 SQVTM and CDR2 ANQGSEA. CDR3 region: CSVGANTGELFF. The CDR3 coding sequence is TGCAGCGTAGGGGCCAACACCGGGGAGCTGTTTTTT.

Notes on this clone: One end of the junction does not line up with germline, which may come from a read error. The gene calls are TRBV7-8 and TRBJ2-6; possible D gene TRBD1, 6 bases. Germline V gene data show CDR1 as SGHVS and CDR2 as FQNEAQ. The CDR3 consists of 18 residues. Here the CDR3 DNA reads TGTGCCAGCATCCCACACCCCCAGGGGACCTCTGGGTCCAACGTCCTGACTTTC. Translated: CASIPHPQGTSGSNVLTF.